The rows below give T cell receptor beta chains drawn from one sample of a study of blood T cell repertoires in COVID-19. The data were produced by immunoSEQ multiplex PCR, yet TCRdb's version contains in-frame clones alone and is incomplete. The sample has approximately 440,000 clones, around 91% seen once. The sequencing input was PBMCs or T cells enriched from blood (not recorded which). The source of these receptors is a man between 18 and 29 years old who had recovered from COVID-19. CDR3s include the opening cysteine and the closing phenylalanine or tryptophan.

>TRBJ1-1|TRBV3-1/TRBV3-2
CASSPDSGRAEAFF
>TRBJ2-1|TRBV7-9
CVGDEQFF
>TRBJ2-1|TRBV7-3
CASSFQREDDEQFF
>TRBJ2-7|TRBV7-9
CASSLIPEVQYF
>TRBJ2-7|TRBV7-9
CASSLGFESVNYEQYF
>TRBJ2-2|TRBV24-1
CATSDTRQSTGELFF
>TRBJ1-6|TRBV11-2
CASSIRSSYNSPLHF
>TRBJ1-2|TRBV19
CAVWDSGRRLNYGYTF
>TRBJ1-2|TRBV28
CASTGTFWGQGTWYGYTF
>TRBJ2-2|TRBV2
CASGEGRGRTGELFF
>TRBJ1-4|TRBV9
CASSVGQGNEKLFF
>TRBJ2-5|TRBV5-1
CASSRGTNQETQYF
>TRBJ2-1|TRBV7-8
CASSLRAYNEQFF
>TRBJ2-7|TRBV28
CASSRSSGIYEQYF
>TRBJ1-2|TRBV5-8
CASSPGQGVQVYGYTF
>TRBJ1-2|TRBV19
CASRLDRPEPPGYTF
>TRBJ2-1|TRBV10-1
CATGTPNNEQFF
>TRBJ2-1|TRBV28
CACGSGSTQGLDEQFF
>TRBJ1-6|TRBV7-9
CASSSGGAGTGNSPLHF
>TRBJ2-7|TRBV5-1
CASSPQGAYEQYF
>TRBJ1-1|TRBV12-3/TRBV12-4
CASSFARDTEAFF
>TRBJ1-5|TRBV10-2
CASSDRVSSNQPQHF
>TRBJ1-6|TRBV19
CASSIRGTGHNSPLHF
>TRBJ1-5|TRBV6-4
CASSDPRGRQGDQPQHF
>TRBJ1-4|TRBV30
CAWSAGVDEKLFF
>TRBJ2-5|TRBV5-4
CASSYTGAETQYF
>TRBJ1-1|TRBV5-1
CASSLTDYNTEAFF